Below are 27 T cell receptor beta chains sequenced from a single sample in a study of T cells in narcolepsy. Repertoires were generated with immunoSEQ multiplex PCR, while TCRdb's copy carries only in-frame clones and drops some. The data show approximately 30,000 clones, 75% to 90% seen once. The material sequenced was memory (CD45RA-) CD4+ T cells from blood. The receptors were sampled from a human donor in good health.

The chain combines TRBV4-2 with TRBJ1-2, with D possibly TRBD1 on 5 matching bases. CDR1 is LGHNA and CDR2 is YNFKEQ in the germline V gene. V lost 1 base to trimming and J lost 5 bases, with 11 bases between them. The CDR3 totals 14 residues. CDR3 residues: CASSQGGGDYGYTF. In DNA form, the CDR3 reads TGTGCCAGCAGCCAAGGTGGAGGGGATTATGGCTACACCTTC.

This clone was seen a single time. The chain is built from TRBV28 and TRBJ2-7, with D possibly TRBD1 on 6 matching bases. Trimming took 3 bases from V and 3 from J, leaving 12 bases between them. Germline values: CDR1 MDHEN, CDR2 SYDVKM. This CDR3 region has 14 residues. This chain's CDR3 is CASSFPGQNYEQYF. The DNA of the CDR3 is TGTGCCAGCAGTTTCCCCGGACAGAACTACGAGCAGTACTTC.

J is TRBJ2-3 and V is TRBV9; the D gene is possibly TRBD2 (5 bases). This CDR3 contains 13 residues. CDR1 and CDR2 (germline): SGDLS, YYNGEE. The V and J ends lost 0 bases and 8 bases respectively, with 10 bases between them. The CDR3 spells CASSVEEVGTQYF. CDR3 in DNA: TGTGCCAGCAGCGTAGAGGAGGTCGGTACGCAGTATTTT.

This chain links TRBV10-2 with TRBJ2-3; D may be TRBD1 or TRBD2 (6 bases each). This CDR3 spans 15 amino acids. V was shortened by 3 bases and J by 5 bases, with 15 bases between the two germline ends. Germline V gene data show CDR1 as WSHSY and CDR2 as SAAADI. In nucleotides, the CDR3 is TGCGCCAGCAGTGAAGTTGGGGGGCAGGTAGATACGCAGTATTTT. It encodes CASSEVGGQVDTQYF.

The chain combines TRBV5-6 with TRBJ2-1; D is possibly TRBD2 (6 bases). CDR3 length: 13 amino acids. V lost 6 bases, J lost 6 bases, and 13 bases lay in between. In germline, CDR1 is SGHDT, CDR2 YYEEEE. CDR3 protein: CASTRWEANEQFF. The CDR3 DNA is TGTGCCAGCACCCGTTGGGAGGCCAATGAGCAGTTCTTC.

The V and J genes are TRBV10-3 and TRBJ1-1; TRBD1 aligns across 7 bases. The CDR3 runs 13 residues. Trimming cost V 2 bases and J 4 bases; bases outside gene matches: 1. Germline V CDR1 and CDR2: ENHRY, SYGVKD. CDR3 nucleotides: TGTGCCATCAGTGAGACAGGGGTCACTGAAGCTTTCTTT. This codes for CAISETGVTEAFF.

In this sample, this clone turned up a few times. The CDR3 spells CASSLALGSGNTIYF. CDR3 bases: TGCGCCAGCAGCTTGGCATTAGGTTCTGGAAACACCATATATTTT. V is TRBV5-1 and J is TRBJ1-3; D remains ambiguous. This CDR3 region has 15 residues. Per germline, CDR1 SGHRS and CDR2 YFSETQ. Trimming cost V 0 bases and J 1 base, with 8 bases left between them.

The genes are TRBV5-4 and TRBJ2-5; 8 bases fit TRBD2. The junction had 6 bases not matched to a gene; V was cut back by 4 bases and J by 4 bases. This CDR3 is 14 amino acids long. Germline V gene sequence: CDR1 SGHNT, CDR2 YYREEE (reference sequence). CDR3 sequence: CASSPGGRGETQYF. The CDR3, as DNA: TGTGCCAGCAGCCCGGGGGGGAGAGGAGAGACCCAGTACTTC.

The gene calls are TRBV5-1 and TRBJ2-5; D is perhaps TRBD2 (6 bases). TRBJ2-7 matches the DNA end more closely, so the J call is doubtful. The length of the CDR3 is 14 residues. Germline CDR1 reads SGHRS; CDR2 reads YFSETQ. CDR3 sequence (DNA): TGCGCCAGCAGCTTTGCGGGGAGCTCCTACGAGCAGTACTTC. This encodes CASSFAGSSYEQYF.

The CDR3 is CASSLSIRGGYTF. The CDR3 nucleotides read TGTGCCAGCAGTTTATCGATACGAGGAGGCTACACCTTC. The rearrangement joins TRBV27 to TRBJ1-2; D not resolved. Trimming removed 0 bases at V and 8 bases at J, with 10 bases between. Germline V gene lookup returns CDR1 MNHEY and CDR2 SMNVEV (reference sequence). This CDR3 region has 13 residues.

The CDR3: CASRKPGMAGELFF. The DNA of the CDR3 is TGTGCCAGCAGGAAACCGGGCATGGCCGGGGAGCTGTTTTTT. The rearrangement links TRBV6-5 to TRBJ2-2; D uncertain. From germline, CDR1 is MNHEY and CDR2 SVGAGI. The length of the CDR3 is 14 residues. Between the trimmed V and J ends, which lost 6 bases and 6 bases, there was a span of 14 bases.

This clone was counted between two and nine times. The chain carries TRBV7-2 and TRBJ1-2, with D tentatively TRBD1 (6 bases). The V gene's germline CDR1 is SGHTA and CDR2 FQGNSA. The CDR3 spans 15 residues. Trimming pared 2 bases from V and 2 bases from J, leaving 12 bases between. The CDR3 reads CASSLPGGINYGYTF. The CDR3 nucleotides read TGTGCCAGCAGCTTACCGGGGGGCATCAACTATGGCTACACCTTC.

The CDR3 loop reads CASSTLGIKQGAYTEAFF. For the CDR3, the DNA is TGTGCCAGCAGCACCCTGGGGATTAAACAGGGGGCCTACACTGAAGCTTTCTTT. This rearrangement joins TRBV21-1 to TRBJ1-1; the table's D call, TRBD1, has no DNA check behind it. TRBV21-1 is recorded as a pseudogene. The CDR3 is made up of 18 amino acids.

The V call is TRBV7-6, the J call TRBJ2-7; D may be TRBD1 (6 bases). CDR1 and CDR2 from the germline V gene are SGHVS and FNYEAQ. CDR3 length: 14 amino acids. V was cut by 2 bases and J by 4 bases, with 12 bases left in between. For the CDR3, the DNA is TGTGCCAGCAGCTTACAGGGGATCGGGTACGAGCAGTACTTC. Translating gives CASSLQGIGYEQYF. The variable domain in full, with the rest retrieved from reference TRBV7-6 and TRBJ2-7, is GAGVSQSPRYKVTKRGQDVALRCDPISGHVSLYWYRQALGQGPEFLTYFNYEAQQDKSGLPNDRFSAERPEGSISTLTIQRTEQRDSAMYRCASSLQGIGYEQYFGPGTRLTVT.

CDR3 DNA sequence: TGTGCCAGCTCACCAATGGATGGACAGGCCCCTAACTATGGCTACACCTTC. This translates into CASSPMDGQAPNYGYTF. The chain combines TRBV18 with TRBJ1-2; 7 nucleotides agree with TRBD1. Germline values: CDR1 KGHSH, CDR2 LQKENI. CDR3 length: 17 amino acids. V trimming: 2 bases; J trimming: 0 bases; junction bases outside the gene matches: 9.

The chain has TRBV19 and TRBJ1-1, with 10 bases aligning to TRBD1. The CDR3 is 15 residues long. Germline trimming cut 7 bases from V and 4 bases from J; bases unmatched to any gene: 9. CDR1 is LNHDA and CDR2 is SQIVND in the germline V gene (reference sequence). The CDR3 loop reads CASTLGTGAFTEAFF. The DNA of the CDR3 is TGTGCCAGTACCCTCGGGACAGGGGCTTTCACTGAAGCTTTCTTT. Using reference TRBV19 and TRBJ1-1 for the parts outside the CDR3, the full variable domain is DGGITQSPKYLFRKEGQNVTLSCEQNLNHDAMYWYRQDPGQGLRLIYYSQIVNDFQKGDIAEGYSVSREKKESFPLTVTSAQKNPTAFYLCASTLGTGAFTEAFFGQGTRLTVV.

The J gene is TRBJ1-4, the V gene TRBV6-1; 11 nucleotides agree with TRBD1. This CDR3 has 13 residues. Trimming removed 8 bases from V and 7 bases from J; junction bases left unmatched: 3. Looked up from germline, CDR1 is MNHNS and CDR2 is SASEGT. The DNA of the CDR3 is TGTGCCAGCCGGGGACAGGGGGGTGAAAAACTGTTTTTT. This codes for CASRGQGGEKLFF.

This clone was found a few times. The same CDR3 arises from other DNA sequences in this sample as well. J is TRBJ2-7 and V is TRBV18; tentatively, D is TRBD2 (6 bases). Germline V gene sequence: CDR1 KGHSH, CDR2 LQKENI. The CDR3 is made up of 13 amino acids. V lost 2 bases, J lost 4 bases, and 9 bases lay in between. The DNA of the CDR3 is TGTGCCAGCTCACCATCGGGGAGGTACGAGCAGTACTTC. Its protein is CASSPSGRYEQYF. Together with reference TRBV18 and TRBJ2-7, the CDR3 gives the full variable domain: NAGVMQNPRHLVRRRGQEARLRCSPMKGHSHVYWYRQLPEEGLKFMVYLQKENIIDESGMPKERFSAEFPKEGPSILRIQQVVRGDSAAYFCASSPSGRYEQYFGPGTRLTVT.

The chain is built from TRBV18 and TRBJ2-2, with D uncertain. Germline V lookup: CDR1 KGHSH, CDR2 LQKENI. Between the trimmed V and J ends, which lost 1 base and 7 bases, there was a span of 13 bases. This CDR3 contains 15 residues. DNA for the CDR3: TGTGCCAGCTCACCACAGCGTGTAGCTGGCGGGGAGCTGTTTTTT. Translated: CASSPQRVAGGELFF. The full variable domain, completed using reference TRBV18 and TRBJ2-2, is NAGVMQNPRHLVRRRGQEARLRCSPMKGHSHVYWYRQLPEEGLKFMVYLQKENIIDESGMPKERFSAEFPKEGPSILRIQQVVRGDSAAYFCASSPQRVAGGELFFGEGSRLTVL.

The chain uses TRBV7-8 and TRBJ1-2, with D hard to call. The CDR3 runs 13 residues. Germline V gene data show CDR1 as SGHVS and CDR2 as FQNEAQ. The V gene lost 2 bases and the J gene lost 3 bases, with 7 bases spanning the gap. The CDR3 bases are TGTGCCAGCAGCTTATTCTCAGACTATGGCTACACCTTC. It is translated as CASSLFSDYGYTF.

The V gene is TRBV27, the J gene TRBJ2-7, with D unclear. V lost 5 bases and J lost 6, with 17 bases in between. CDR3 length: 14 residues. The germline V gene has CDR1 MNHEY and CDR2 SMNVEV (reference sequence). This CDR3 is CASSLHIGGTEQYF. CDR3 in DNA: TGTGCCAGCAGTCTGCATATTGGTGGCACCGAGCAGTACTTC.

The chain carries TRBV4-2 and TRBJ2-3; 11 positions agree with TRBD2. This CDR3 is 16 amino acids long. The V and J ends lost 5 bases and 1 base, in that order; junction bases with no gene match: 5. The germline CDR1 and CDR2 sequences are LGHNA and YNFKEQ. CDR3 bases: TGTGCCAGCAGCAACCTACTAGCGGGAGGCACAGATACGCAGTATTTT. It is translated as CASSNLLAGGTDTQYF.

This clone was counted between two and nine times. The same CDR3 arises from other DNA sequences in this sample as well. The rearrangement uses TRBV5-5 and TRBJ2-2; D is undetermined. The germline V gene has CDR1 SGHKS and CDR2 YYEKEE (reference sequence). The CDR3 has 16 amino acids. The V and J ends lost 0 bases and 0 bases respectively, with 9 bases between them. CDR3 protein: CASSLGPAPNTGELFF. The DNA of the CDR3 is TGTGCCAGCAGCTTGGGGCCAGCCCCGAACACCGGGGAGCTGTTTTTT.

The CDR3 loop is CASSLTGGPNEQYF. The CDR3 bases are TGTGCCAGCAGCCTAACTGGGGGGCCAAACGAGCAGTACTTC. This chain links TRBV7-2 with TRBJ2-7, with D perhaps TRBD1 or TRBD2 (6 bases each). Between the trimmed V and J ends, which lost 5 bases and 5 bases, there was a span of 16 bases. Germline V lookup: CDR1 SGHTA, CDR2 FQGNSA. The CDR3 sequence is 14 residues long.

This clone was found a few times. The V call is TRBV19, the J call TRBJ1-5, with D perhaps matching TRBD1 (6 bases). The CDR3 contains 18 residues. The germline V gene encodes CDR1 LNHDA and CDR2 SQIVND (reference sequence). V was clipped by 6 bases and J by 1 base, with 22 bases between them. The CDR3 bases are TGTGCCAGTAGCCGAGGGGGGGCGATCAGGAACAGCAATCAGCCCCAGCATTTT. Translated: CASSRGGAIRNSNQPQHF.

The J gene is TRBJ1-3, the V gene TRBV6-5; 11 positions agree with TRBD1. Germline V lookup: CDR1 MNHEY, CDR2 SVGAGI. The junction had 4 bases not matched to a gene; V was cut back by 5 bases and J by 7 bases. CDR3 length: 14 residues. The CDR3 sequence is CASSPWTGGNTIYF. As DNA, the CDR3 is TGTGCCAGCAGTCCTTGGACAGGGGGCAACACCATATATTTT.

The chain has TRBV5-1 and TRBJ1-2; D unresolved. Germline V CDR1 and CDR2: SGHRS, YFSETQ. The CDR3 covers 14 residues. Trimming removed 0 bases from V and 6 bases from J, with 12 bases in between. CDR3 sequence (DNA): TGCGCCAGCAGCTTGGTGGCAGGCGTGGATGGCTACACCTTC. Translation: CASSLVAGVDGYTF. The whole variable domain, remainder taken from reference TRBV5-1 and TRBJ1-2, is KAGVTQTPRYLIKTRGQQVTLSCSPISGHRSVSWYQQTPGQGLQFLFEYFSETQRNKGNFPGRFSGRQFSNSRSEMNVSTLELGDSALYLCASSLVAGVDGYTFGSGTRLTVV.